The TCR beta chain under discussion was sequenced for a study of T-cell memory formation after mild COVID-19. This clonotype was observed a handful of times. V lost 3 bases and J lost 0, with 17 bases in between. This CDR3 spans 18 amino acids. TCRdb re-derived calls from the 5' RACE reads in MiXCR, one entry per CDR3 protein. The table has around 200,000 distinct CDR3 sequences, over 20% seen once; the top ten hold 23%. The TCR was taken from an adult woman who had mild COVID-19 (a few samples of this study predate the infection). Cell type and time point are not known. The V and J genes are TRBV12-3 or TRBV12-4 and TRBJ2-2, with a weak D call TRBD2 (5 bases). Material: PBMCs or a T cell subset sorted from them (not recorded which). CDR3: CASSLEAGRDTNTGELFF. The CDR3 DNA is TGTGCCAGCAGTTTGGAGGCAGGACGCGATACGAACACCGGGGAGCTGTTTTTT.